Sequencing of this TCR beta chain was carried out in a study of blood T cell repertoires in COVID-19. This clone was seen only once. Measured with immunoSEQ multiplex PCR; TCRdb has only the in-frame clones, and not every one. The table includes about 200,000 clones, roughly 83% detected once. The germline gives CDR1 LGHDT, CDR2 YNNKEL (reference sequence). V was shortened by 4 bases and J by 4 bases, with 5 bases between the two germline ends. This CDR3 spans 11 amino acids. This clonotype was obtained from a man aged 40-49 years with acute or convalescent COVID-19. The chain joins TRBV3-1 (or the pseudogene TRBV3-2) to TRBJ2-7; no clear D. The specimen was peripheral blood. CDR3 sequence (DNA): TGTGCCAGCAGCCTATTTTACGAGCAGTACTTC. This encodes CASSLFYEQYF.